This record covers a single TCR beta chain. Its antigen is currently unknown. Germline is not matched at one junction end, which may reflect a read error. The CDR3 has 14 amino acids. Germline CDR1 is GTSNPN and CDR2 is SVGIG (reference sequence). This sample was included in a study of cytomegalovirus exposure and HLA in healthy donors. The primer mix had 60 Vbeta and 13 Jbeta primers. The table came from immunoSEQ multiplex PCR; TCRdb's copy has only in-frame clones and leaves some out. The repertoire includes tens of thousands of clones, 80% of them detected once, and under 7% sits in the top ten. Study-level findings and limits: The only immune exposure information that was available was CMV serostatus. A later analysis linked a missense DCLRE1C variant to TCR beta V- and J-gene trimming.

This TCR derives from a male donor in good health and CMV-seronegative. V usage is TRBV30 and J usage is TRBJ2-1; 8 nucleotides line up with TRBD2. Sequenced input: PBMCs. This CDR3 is CASNPGLAVNAQFF. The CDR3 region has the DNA TGTGCCTCAAACCCAGGACTAGCTGTCAATGCGCAGTTCTTC.